These 12 T cell receptor beta chains were sequenced from one sample in a study of T cell responses to AZD1222 COVID-19 vaccine. Only in-frame clones appear in the TCRdb table, and some are missing; sequencing was by immunoSEQ multiplex PCR. The profile shows about 120,000 clones, around 90% of them singletons. Sequenced here: peripheral blood, sampled on day 0 of AZD1222 vaccination. These receptors all stem from an adult in good health.

This sequence joins TRBV12-3 or TRBV12-4 and TRBJ1-1, with D unresolved. V was cut by 2 bases and J by 4 bases, with 8 bases left in between. This CDR3 spans 13 amino acids. The CDR3 here is CASSLWEGTEAFF. For the CDR3, the DNA is TGTGCCAGCAGTTTATGGGAGGGCACTGAAGCTTTCTTT.

V and J are TRBV5-4 and TRBJ2-1; tentatively, D is TRBD2 (5 bases). Germline assignment: CDR1 SGHNT and CDR2 YYREEE (reference sequence). V shed 4 bases and J shed 6 bases, with 11 bases lying between them. This CDR3 has 13 amino acids. The CDR3 bases are TGTGCCAGCAGCACGGGGTATGCCAATGAGCAGTTCTTC. Translation: CASSTGYANEQFF.

The chain recombines TRBV7-9 with TRBJ2-3, with 10 bases identical to TRBD2. The CDR3 length is 15 residues. V gave up 5 bases and J gave up 1 base; unmatched junction bases: 3. In germline, CDR1 is SEHNR, CDR2 FQNEAQ (reference sequence). Written as DNA, the CDR3 is TGTGCCAGCAGCCTTGGGACTAGCGGCACAGATACGCAGTATTTT. It translates to CASSLGTSGTDTQYF.

The CDR3 nucleotides are TGCGCCAGCAGCTTGGGGGACAGGGGTGGCAATCAGCCCCAGCATTTT. Amino acids: CASSLGDRGGNQPQHF. The rearrangement links TRBV5-1 to TRBJ1-5, with 10 bases identical to TRBD1. Per germline, CDR1 SGHRS and CDR2 YFSETQ. V shed 0 bases, J shed 2 bases, and the junction held 2 bases outside the gene matches. The length of the CDR3 is 16 residues.

The J gene is TRBJ2-5, the V gene TRBV7-2; unclear D gene. The germline gives CDR1 SGHTA, CDR2 FQGNSA. This CDR3 has 15 amino acids. Deletions cut 1 base from V and 0 bases from J, with 9 bases between. CDR3 coding DNA: TGTGCCAGCAGCTTAGGTGGCCCACACCAAGAGACCCAGTACTTC. Its translation is CASSLGGPHQETQYF.

The J gene is TRBJ1-5, the V gene TRBV6-6, with D possibly TRBD1 on 5 matching bases. In germline, CDR1 is MNHNY, CDR2 SVGAGI (reference sequence). This CDR3 comprises 13 residues. Trimming cost V 6 bases and J 6 bases, with 12 bases left between them. Written as DNA, the CDR3 is TGTGCCAGCAGGGAAGGGGAGGGTCAGCCCCAGCATTTT. It codes for CASREGEGQPQHF.

This clone is medium-sized in the sample. The chain recombines TRBV6-4 with TRBJ2-3; 11 bases are a match to TRBD2. The trim removed 0 bases at V and 4 bases at J, leaving 0 bases unmatched. Looked up from germline, CDR1 is MRHNA and CDR2 is SNTAGT. The CDR3 runs to 15 residues. CDR3 coding DNA: TGTGCCAGCAGTGACTCTAGCGGGAGGGCAGATACGCAGTATTTT. Protein sequence: CASSDSSGRADTQYF.

The gene calls are TRBV7-9 and TRBJ2-7, with 8 bases aligning to TRBD1. J lost 3 bases, V lost 3 bases, and 4 bases had no gene match. The CDR3 length is 14 residues. Germline assignment: CDR1 SEHNR and CDR2 FQNEAQ (reference sequence). The CDR3 region is CASSFLTGDYEQYF. The CDR3 DNA sequence: TGTGCCAGCAGCTTTTTGACAGGGGACTACGAGCAGTACTTC.

This chain's CDR3 is CASSSTSGGFNEQFF. CDR3 sequence (DNA): TGTGCCAGCAGCTCCACTAGCGGGGGTTTTAATGAGCAGTTCTTC. The chain uses TRBV28 and TRBJ2-1; 11 bases align to TRBD2. Germline-derived CDR1 and CDR2 are MDHEN and SYDVKM. V was pared by 6 bases and J by 7 bases, with 8 bases of the junction left unmatched. The CDR3 runs to 15 residues.

The V and J genes are TRBV7-2 and TRBJ1-5; D is unresolved. CDR1 and CDR2 (germline): SGHTA, FQGNSA. The CDR3 totals 15 residues. V was trimmed by 1 base and J by 0 bases, leaving 7 bases between them. The CDR3 spells CASSLDHNSNQPQHF. In DNA, the CDR3 is TGTGCCAGCAGCTTAGATCACAATAGCAATCAGCCCCAGCATTTT.

This clone was seen once. The chain couples TRBV7-3 to TRBJ1-1; the D is unclear. Per germline, CDR1 SGHTA and CDR2 FQGTGA. V was pared by 1 base and J by 4 bases, with 10 bases between. This CDR3 contains 14 residues. The CDR3 DNA reads as TGTGCCAGCAGCTTAATTGGGCCGGGCACTGAAGCTTTCTTT. Encoded protein: CASSLIGPGTEAFF.

This chain links TRBV28 with TRBJ2-5, with 8 nucleotides matching TRBD2. This CDR3 has 15 residues. Looked up from germline, CDR1 is MDHEN and CDR2 is SYDVKM. Trimming removed 6 bases from V and 0 bases from J; junction bases left unmatched: 6. This CDR3 is CASSLLAVYQETQYF. For the CDR3, the DNA is TGTGCCAGCAGCCTACTAGCGGTCTACCAAGAGACCCAGTACTTC.